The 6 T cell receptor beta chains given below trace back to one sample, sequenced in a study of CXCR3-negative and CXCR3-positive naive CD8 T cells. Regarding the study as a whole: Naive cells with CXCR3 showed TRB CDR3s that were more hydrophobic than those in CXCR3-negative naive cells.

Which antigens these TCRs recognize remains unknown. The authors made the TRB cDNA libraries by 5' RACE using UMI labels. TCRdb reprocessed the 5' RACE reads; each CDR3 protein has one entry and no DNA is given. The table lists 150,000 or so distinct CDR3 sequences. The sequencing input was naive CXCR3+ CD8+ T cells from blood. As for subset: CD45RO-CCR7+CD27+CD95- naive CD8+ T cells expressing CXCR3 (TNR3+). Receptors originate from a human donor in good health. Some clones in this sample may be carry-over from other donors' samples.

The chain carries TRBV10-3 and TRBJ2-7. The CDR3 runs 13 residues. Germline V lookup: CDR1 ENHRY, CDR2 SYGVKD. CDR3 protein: CAISDPQFYEQYF.

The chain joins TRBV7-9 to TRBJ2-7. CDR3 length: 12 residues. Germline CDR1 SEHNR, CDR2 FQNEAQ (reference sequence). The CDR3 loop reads CASSPSAYEQYF.

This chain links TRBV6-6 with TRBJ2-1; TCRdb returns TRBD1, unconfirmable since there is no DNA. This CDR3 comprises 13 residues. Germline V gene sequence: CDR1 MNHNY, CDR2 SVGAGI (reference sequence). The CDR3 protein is CASSYPGNLEQFF.

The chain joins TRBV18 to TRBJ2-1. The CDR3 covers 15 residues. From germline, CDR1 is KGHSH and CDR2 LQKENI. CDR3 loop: CASSPQGARINEQFF.

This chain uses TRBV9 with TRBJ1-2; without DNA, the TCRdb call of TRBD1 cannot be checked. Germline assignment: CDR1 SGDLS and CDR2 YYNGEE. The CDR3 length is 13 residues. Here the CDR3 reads CASSVVGDYGYTF.

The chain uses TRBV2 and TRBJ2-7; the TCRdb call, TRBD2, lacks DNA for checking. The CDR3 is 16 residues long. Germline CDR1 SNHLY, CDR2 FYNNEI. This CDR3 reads CASSDIGASGSYEQYF.